This TCR beta chain is from a study of blood T cell repertoires in COVID-19. As for the study in general: Donors in the United States, Italy and Spain gave samples during acute or convalescent COVID-19. T cells, B-cell-depleted T cells, or PBMCs provided the cDNA or gDNA that served as material.

V was trimmed by 0 bases and J by 4 bases, leaving 18 bases between them. In germline, CDR1 is LNHNV, CDR2 YYDKDF (reference sequence). This CDR3 has 17 residues. Under the authors' procedure: Reference gene primer amplification gave nucleated cell count estimates. Profiling relied on immunoSEQ multiplex PCR, and the TCRdb table lists in-frame clones only, not all of them. The D gene and trimming were derived from the DNA, and the V and J assignments and clone size from that table. The table records about 180,000 clones, approximately 80% of them present only once. The sample holds one count of this clone.

Sequencing was performed on peripheral blood. This TCR was recovered from a human donor in a cohort sampled during active COVID-19. The rearrangement uses TRBV15 and TRBJ1-1; D perhaps matches TRBD1 (5 bases). CDR3 in amino acids: CATSREEVGQLGTEAFF. CDR3 nucleotides: TGTGCCACCAGCAGAGAAGAGGTGGGGCAGCTGGGCACTGAAGCTTTCTTT.